These T cell receptor beta chains were read from a single sample in a study of shared clonotypes between healthy human individuals. The data were produced by immunoSEQ multiplex PCR, yet TCRdb's version contains in-frame clones alone and is incomplete. The repertoire includes around 2.1 million clones, approximately 94% of them detected once, and roughly 0.13% sits in the top ten. Sequenced sample: naive CD4+ T cells sorted from blood. The receptors come from a man younger than 30 in good health. Both conserved end residues are part of each CDR3. The D gene is left open where the match is weak. Only part of the rows carry a size: once, few, many, or a class if the clone is expanded.

d_call: TRBD1
j_call: TRBJ2-7
v_call: TRBV30
clone_size: .
cdr3_nt: TGTGCCTGGAGAGTACACCGGACAGGGCCGGGATACGAGCAGTACTTC
cdr3_aa: CAWRVHRTGPGYEQYF

d_call: .
j_call: TRBJ2-7
v_call: TRBV5-1
clone_size: .
cdr3_nt: TGCGCCAGCAGCTTGGAGGGGCTGGGAAACGAGCAGTACTTC
cdr3_aa: CASSLEGLGNEQYF

d_call: .
j_call: TRBJ2-5
v_call: TRBV29-1
clone_size: .
cdr3_nt: TGCAGCGTTGACAGCCAAGAGACCCAGTACTTC
cdr3_aa: CSVDSQETQYF

d_call: TRBD1
j_call: TRBJ1-2
v_call: TRBV5-1
clone_size: .
cdr3_nt: TGCGCCAGCAGCTCACAGGGGGCTAGTAATGGCTACACCTTC
cdr3_aa: CASSSQGASNGYTF

d_call: .
j_call: TRBJ1-4
v_call: TRBV5-1
clone_size: .
cdr3_nt: TGCGCCAGCAGCTTGGAACGCAGGGGCAATGAAAAACTGTTTTTT
cdr3_aa: CASSLERRGNEKLFF

d_call: .
j_call: TRBJ1-4
v_call: TRBV2
clone_size: once
cdr3_nt: TGTGCCAGCAGGGGGATCGGGAAGGGTGAAAAACTGTTTTTT
cdr3_aa: CASRGIGKGEKLFF

d_call: .
j_call: TRBJ2-2
v_call: TRBV4-3
clone_size: .
cdr3_nt: TGCGCCAGCAGCCATTACTGGGGCACCGGGGAGCTGTTTTTT
cdr3_aa: CASSHYWGTGELFF

d_call: TRBD1
j_call: TRBJ2-5
v_call: TRBV11-1
clone_size: .
cdr3_nt: TGTGCCAGCAGCTGGACCGGGACAGAAGAGACCCAGTACTTC
cdr3_aa: CASSWTGTEETQYF

d_call: .
j_call: TRBJ2-5
v_call: TRBV11-2
clone_size: .
cdr3_nt: TGTGCCAGCAGCTTAGGATCGCGGGAGACCCAGTACTTC
cdr3_aa: CASSLGSRETQYF

d_call: .
j_call: TRBJ2-3
v_call: TRBV23-1
clone_size: .
cdr3_nt: TGCGCCAGCAGTCAAGGTTACAGAAACACAGATACGCAGTATTTT
cdr3_aa: CASSQGYRNTDTQYF

d_call: .
j_call: TRBJ1-2
v_call: TRBV6-5
clone_size: .
cdr3_nt: TGTGCCAGCAGTTACTCGACGAAGGGCTTTGGCTACACCTTC
cdr3_aa: CASSYSTKGFGYTF

d_call: TRBD1
j_call: TRBJ1-2
v_call: TRBV6-6
clone_size: .
cdr3_nt: TGTGCCAGCAGTCAACAGGGGTTCAACTATGGCTACACCTTC
cdr3_aa: CASSQQGFNYGYTF

d_call: TRBD1
j_call: TRBJ2-5
v_call: TRBV2
clone_size: .
cdr3_nt: TGTGCCAGCAGCAGACAGGGGCTCTTGGAAGAGACCCAGTACTTC
cdr3_aa: CASSRQGLLEETQYF

d_call: .
j_call: TRBJ1-6
v_call: TRBV28
clone_size: .
cdr3_nt: TGTGCCAGCAGTTCAGGGGCCTCCTATAATTCACCCCTCCACTTT
cdr3_aa: CASSSGASYNSPLHF

d_call: .
j_call: TRBJ1-2
v_call: TRBV6-1
clone_size: .
cdr3_nt: TGTGCCAGCAGTGATCAACAGGGCGTTAATGGCTACACCTTC
cdr3_aa: CASSDQQGVNGYTF

d_call: TRBD2
j_call: TRBJ2-1
v_call: TRBV5-1
clone_size: .
cdr3_nt: TGCGCCAGCAGCTTGGATAGCGGGGGACACAATGAGCAGTTCTTC
cdr3_aa: CASSLDSGGHNEQFF

d_call: .
j_call: TRBJ2-7
v_call: TRBV29-1
clone_size: .
cdr3_nt: TGCAGCGTTGAACGGTCCTACGAGCAGTACTTC
cdr3_aa: CSVERSYEQYF

d_call: .
j_call: TRBJ2-2
v_call: TRBV7-8
clone_size: .
cdr3_nt: TGTGCCAGCAGTCTTCATGGGCCCGGGGAGCTGTTTTTT
cdr3_aa: CASSLHGPGELFF

d_call: .
j_call: TRBJ2-7
v_call: TRBV2
clone_size: .
cdr3_nt: TGTGCCAGTCAGGGTGTCCCTTTCTACGAGCAGTACTTC
cdr3_aa: CASQGVPFYEQYF

d_call: .
j_call: TRBJ2-3
v_call: TRBV28
clone_size: .
cdr3_nt: TGTGCCAGCAGCTCCGTCACAGATACGCAGTATTTT
cdr3_aa: CASSSVTDTQYF

d_call: TRBD2
j_call: TRBJ2-5
v_call: TRBV11-2
clone_size: .
cdr3_nt: TGTGCCAGCAGCTTAGGAGCGGGAGCCGGCGTGTCAGAGACCCAGTACTTC
cdr3_aa: CASSLGAGAGVSETQYF

d_call: .
j_call: TRBJ1-3
v_call: TRBV11-2
clone_size: .
cdr3_nt: TGTGCCAGCAGCTTCGCCGTGATATCTGGAAACACCATATATTTT
cdr3_aa: CASSFAVISGNTIYF

d_call: .
j_call: TRBJ2-5
v_call: TRBV6-1
clone_size: .
cdr3_nt: TGTGCCAGCAGTGAACGTAACACGCAGGAGACCCAGTACTTC
cdr3_aa: CASSERNTQETQYF

d_call: TRBD1
j_call: TRBJ2-7
v_call: TRBV6-5
clone_size: once
cdr3_nt: TGTGCCAGCAGACGACAGGGGGAGCAGTACTTC
cdr3_aa: CASRRQGEQYF

d_call: .
j_call: TRBJ2-1
v_call: TRBV7-3
clone_size: .
cdr3_nt: TGTGCCAGCAGCTCTAGAGCTGGGACCGGGAATGAGCAGTTCTTC
cdr3_aa: CASSSRAGTGNEQFF

d_call: .
j_call: TRBJ2-5
v_call: TRBV19
clone_size: .
cdr3_nt: TGTGCCAGTAGGGGGAGTGAGACCCAGTACTTC
cdr3_aa: CASRGSETQYF

d_call: TRBD1
j_call: TRBJ1-2
v_call: TRBV18
clone_size: .
cdr3_nt: TGTGCCAGCTCTCGACCCGGGACAGGGGGGATGGTCTATGGCTACACCTTC
cdr3_aa: CASSRPGTGGMVYGYTF

d_call: TRBD1
j_call: TRBJ1-4
v_call: TRBV2
clone_size: .
cdr3_nt: TGTGCCAGATACGAGGACAGGGGGCGAACTAATGAAAAACTGTTTTTT
cdr3_aa: CARYEDRGRTNEKLFF

d_call: .
j_call: TRBJ1-2
v_call: TRBV2
clone_size: .
cdr3_nt: TGTGCCAGCAGTGAAGCGCAACAGCCGAACTATGGCTACACCTTC
cdr3_aa: CASSEAQQPNYGYTF

d_call: TRBD1
j_call: TRBJ2-1
v_call: TRBV7-2
clone_size: .
cdr3_nt: TGTGCCAGCAGCCAAGGGACAGCTTACAATGAGCAGTTCTTC
cdr3_aa: CASSQGTAYNEQFF